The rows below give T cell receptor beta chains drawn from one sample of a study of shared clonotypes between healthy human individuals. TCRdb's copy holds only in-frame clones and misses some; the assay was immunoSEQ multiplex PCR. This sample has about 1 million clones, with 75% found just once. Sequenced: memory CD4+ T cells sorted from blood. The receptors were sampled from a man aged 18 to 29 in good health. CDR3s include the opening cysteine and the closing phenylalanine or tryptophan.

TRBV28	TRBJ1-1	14	CASTGQGANTEAFF
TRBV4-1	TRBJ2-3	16	CASSQALGGGTDTQYF
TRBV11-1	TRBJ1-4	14	CASSLRGASEKLFF
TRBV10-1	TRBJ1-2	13	CASSVSAGGGYTF
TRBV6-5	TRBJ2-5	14	CASRIWTGAETQYF
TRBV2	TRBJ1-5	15	CASSGSLHSNQPQHF
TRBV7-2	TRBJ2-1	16	CASSPRASGRTTEQFF
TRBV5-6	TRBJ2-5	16	CASSLAGGGSQETQYF
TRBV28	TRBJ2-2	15	CASSASGGHTGELFF
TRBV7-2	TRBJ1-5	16	CASSYGEGGSNQPQHF
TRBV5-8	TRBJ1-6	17	CASSWTTGTGTLSPLHF
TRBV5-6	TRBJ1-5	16	CASSSGQGYSNQPQHF
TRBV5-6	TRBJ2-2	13	CASSLGDTGELFF
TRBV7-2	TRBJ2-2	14	CASSLEAGTGELFF
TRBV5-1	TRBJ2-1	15	CASSTGDRANHEQFF
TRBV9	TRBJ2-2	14	CASSRAGGVGELFF
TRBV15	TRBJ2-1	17	CATSRGLGTGDRNEQFF
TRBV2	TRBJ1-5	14	CASSGTGAGQPQHF
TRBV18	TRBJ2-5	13	CASSPPFQETQYF
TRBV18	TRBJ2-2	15	CASSRDTPNTGELFF
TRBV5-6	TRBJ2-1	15	CASSTGTKSYNEQFF
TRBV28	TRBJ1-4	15	CASSLRTITNEKLFF
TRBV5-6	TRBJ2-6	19	CASTLGGRGRASGANVLTF
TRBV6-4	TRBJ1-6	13	CASSVSLNSPLHF
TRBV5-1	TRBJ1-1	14	CASSPLGGNTEAFF
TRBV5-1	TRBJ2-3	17	CASSLGVTSANTDTQYF
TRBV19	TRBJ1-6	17	CASSLGTPKGINSPLHF
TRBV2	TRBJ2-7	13	CASRQNLGYEQYF
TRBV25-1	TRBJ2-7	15	CASSDSGGYSYEQYF
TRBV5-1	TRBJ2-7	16	CASSPSGGARNYEQYF